This TCR beta chain was sequenced during a study of blood T cell repertoires in COVID-19. Germline trimming cut 0 bases from V and 1 base from J; bases unmatched to any gene: 9. CDR1 SGHDT and CDR2 YYEEEE come from the germline V gene. This CDR3 region has 18 residues. Generated by immunoSEQ multiplex PCR, the TCRdb table keeps only in-frame clones and is missing some. Of 85,000 to 120,000 clones listed, approximately 92% were seen once; the top ten hold 1.9%. The specimen sequenced was peripheral blood. J is TRBJ2-2 and V is TRBV5-6; 7 positions match TRBD1. This receptor was taken from a woman in her 50s with COVID-19, enrolled during active disease. The CDR3 bases are TGTGCCAGCAGCTTGGTCGACAGGGTCGCTGTGAACACCGGGGAGCTGTTTTTT. Its translation: CASSLVDRVAVNTGELFF.